Shown below are 11 T cell receptor beta chains from a single sample sequenced in a study of CD8 T cells in ankylosing spondylitis. TCRdb ran MiXCR on the 5' RACE reads and lists one entry per CDR3 protein. The sample consists of fewer than 200,000 distinct CDR3 sequences, around 9.6% of them appearing once. Sequenced: blood, either unsorted or a sorted T cell fraction (not recorded which). The receptors originated from a female donor with ankylosing spondylitis or in good health (not recorded which).

This clonotype was seen more than once but under ten times. This chain connects TRBV27 to TRBJ2-4, with 9 bases aligning to TRBD2. The germline V gene has CDR1 MNHEY and CDR2 SMNVEV (reference sequence). With V trimmed by 0 bases and J by 4 bases, 1 base remained unmatched. The CDR3 is 15 residues long. The CDR3 protein is CASSLSLAGKNIQYF. Written as DNA, the CDR3 is TGTGCCAGCAGTTTATCCCTAGCGGGAAAAAACATTCAGTACTTC.

The chain combines TRBV7-9 with TRBJ2-7, with no clear D. CDR3 length: 12 residues. Germline lookup yields CDR1 SEHNR and CDR2 FQNEAQ (reference sequence). The V and J ends lost 5 bases and 5 bases respectively, with 10 bases between them. The chain's CDR3 is CASSGRHDEQYF. Here the CDR3 DNA reads TGTGCCAGCAGCGGTCGACACGACGAGCAGTACTTC.

This clonotype was picked up a small number of times. The V call is TRBV9, the J call TRBJ1-1; possibly TRBD1 for D (6 bases). Germline CDR1 is SGDLS and CDR2 is YYNGEE. The CDR3 extends over 16 amino acids. The V end was cut by 3 bases, the J end by 4 bases, with 19 bases between. CDR3 loop: CASSGRREGVGTEAFF. The CDR3 bases are TGTGCCAGCAGCGGAAGAAGAGAGGGGGTTGGCACTGAAGCTTTCTTT. Using reference TRBV9 and TRBJ1-1 for the parts outside the CDR3, the full variable domain is DSGVTQTPKHLITATGQRVTLRCSPRSGDLSVYWYQQSLDQGLQFLIQYYNGEERAKGNILERFSAQQFPDLHSELNLSSLELGDSALYFCASSGRREGVGTEAFFGQGTRLTVV.

This clonotype was detected many times. The CDR3 DNA sequence: TGTGCCAGCAGCTTGACGGCTAATGAGCAGTTCTTC. Translating it yields CASSLTANEQFF. V usage is TRBV7-6 and J usage is TRBJ2-1, with D unresolved. Per the germline V gene, CDR1 is SGHVS and CDR2 is FNYEAQ. The CDR3 is 12 amino acids. V gave up 3 bases and J gave up 7 bases, with 7 bases separating them.

This clonotype has ten or more counts. The chain is built from TRBV6-1 and TRBJ2-2; D is perhaps TRBD2 (5 bases). CDR3 length: 16 amino acids. Germline V CDR1 and CDR2: MNHNS, SASEGT. Trimming shortened V by 7 bases and J by 4 bases, and 19 bases separated the two germline ends. The CDR3 protein is CASTPGSRELTGELFF. CDR3 DNA: TGTGCCAGCACCCCCGGCAGTAGGGAGCTCACCGGGGAGCTGTTTTTT.

The table lists this clonotype with many counts. The chain couples TRBV6-1 to TRBJ1-6, with D perhaps TRBD1 (5 bases). This CDR3 is 15 amino acids long. Germline CDR1 MNHNS, CDR2 SASEGT. Trimming removed 8 bases at V and 1 base at J, with 12 bases between. The CDR3 here is CASRKEGSYNSPLHF. CDR3 nucleotides: TGTGCCAGCCGCAAAGAGGGGTCCTATAATTCACCCCTCCACTTT.

The chain recombines TRBV16 with TRBJ2-7; TRBD1 matches at 7 bases. The junction had 9 bases not matched to a gene; V was cut back by 4 bases and J by 6 bases. The CDR3 extends over 14 amino acids. The germline gives CDR1 KGHSY, CDR2 FQNENV. The CDR3 DNA reads as TGTGCCAGCAGCCGATATGAGGGGGCGGGCGAGCAGTACTTC. This gives the protein CASSRYEGAGEQYF.

The V call is TRBV7-9, the J call TRBJ2-1; TRBD2 agrees at 8 bases. Germline loops: CDR1 SEHNR, CDR2 FQNEAQ (reference sequence). The V gene end was trimmed by 5 bases and the J gene end by 9 bases; junction bases not matched to a gene: 6. This CDR3 is 13 amino acids long. The CDR3 DNA sequence: TGTGCCAGCAGCCCGGGGGGGTGGGTTGAGCAGTTCTTC. As protein: CASSPGGWVEQFF.

This clonotype occurred many times. This chain joins TRBV29-1 and TRBJ2-5; 11 nucleotides align to TRBD2. With 7 bases clipped from V and 5 bases from J, the junction kept 15 bases outside the gene matches. The CDR3 is made up of 16 amino acids. Germline loops: CDR1 SQVTM, CDR2 ANQGSEA. DNA for the CDR3: TGCAGCGCAGCCGGGACTAGCGGAGGAGAATGGGAGACCCAGTACTTC. Translated: CSAAGTSGGEWETQYF.

The rearrangement links TRBV7-3 to TRBJ2-1; TRBD1 is a possible D gene (6 bases). Germline V gene sequence: CDR1 SGHTA, CDR2 FQGTGA. The CDR3 has 13 amino acids. V shed 5 bases and J shed 4 bases, with 9 bases lying between them. The CDR3 nucleotides are TGTGCCAGCAGCAAGGACAGTTACAATGAGCAGTTCTTC. It encodes CASSKDSYNEQFF.

This clonotype was seen only a few times. The chain uses TRBV20-1 and TRBJ2-1; D might be TRBD2 (6 bases). Between the trimmed V and J ends, which lost 6 bases and 10 bases, there was a span of 13 bases. Per germline, CDR1 DFQATT and CDR2 SNEGSKA (reference sequence). The CDR3 is 11 residues long. CDR3 DNA sequence: TGCAGTGCCTCCACTAGCAGGGAGCAGTTCTTC. Translating gives CSASTSREQFF.